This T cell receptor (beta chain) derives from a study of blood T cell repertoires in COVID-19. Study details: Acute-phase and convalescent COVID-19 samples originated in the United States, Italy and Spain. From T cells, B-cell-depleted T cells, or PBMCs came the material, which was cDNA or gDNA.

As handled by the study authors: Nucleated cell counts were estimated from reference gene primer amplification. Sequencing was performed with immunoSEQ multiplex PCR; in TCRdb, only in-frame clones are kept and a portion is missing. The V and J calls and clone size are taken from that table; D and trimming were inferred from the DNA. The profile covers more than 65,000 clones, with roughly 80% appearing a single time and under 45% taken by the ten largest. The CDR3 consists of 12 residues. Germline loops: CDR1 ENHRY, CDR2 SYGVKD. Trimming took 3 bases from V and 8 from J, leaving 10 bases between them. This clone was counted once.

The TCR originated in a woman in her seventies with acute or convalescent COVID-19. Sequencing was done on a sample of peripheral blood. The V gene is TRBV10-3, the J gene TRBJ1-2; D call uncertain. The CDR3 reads CAISDAGNGYTF. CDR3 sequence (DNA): TGTGCCATCAGTGATGCGGGGAACGGCTACACCTTC.